The clone carrying this T cell receptor (beta chain) came up a few times. Its antigen is still unknown. Template switching added a universal primer site, and cDNA bore unique molecular identifiers. Each CDR3 protein gets one entry after TCRdb re-called the 5' RACE reads with MiXCR. The sample carries 650,000 to 800,000 distinct CDR3 sequences, 8.6% recorded once. The data stem from a study of identical twins. Study-wide results and caveats: Modelling underestimated the level of out-of-frame TCR alpha sharing observed in monozygotic twins. Insertions were reduced in abundant cord blood beta clonotypes but not in memory repertoires.

These data also formed part of another study, on yellow fever vaccine responses in identical twins. As that study records: The T cell response to vaccination in identical twins was reportedly partly convergent and partly personalized.

The sample taken for sequencing was PBMCs. The receptor's source is a woman aged 18-29 years in good health.

The CDR3 loop is CASSYRSSGEQYF. In DNA form, the CDR3 reads TGTGCCAGCAGTTACAGGTCTAGCGGCGAGCAGTACTTC. V is TRBV6-6 and J is TRBJ2-7, with 7 bases lining up with TRBD2. V shed 2 bases, J shed 6 bases, and the junction held 4 bases outside the gene matches. CDR1 MNHNY and CDR2 SVGAGI come from the germline V gene (reference sequence). The CDR3 is 13 amino acids.